The 19 T cell receptor beta chains below all came from one sample that was sequenced in a study of response to subunit inactivated influenza vaccine. TCRdb called the RT-PCR reads again in MiXCR, with one record for every CDR3 protein. The sample carries about 300,000 distinct CDR3 sequences, around a fifth recorded once. The input for sequencing was PBMCs from blood, taken approximately 20 months after vaccination. Receptor source: a man aged 45 to 70 who received an inactivated influenza vaccine.

The sample holds many counts of this clonotype. The chain has TRBV20-1 and TRBJ1-1; TRBD1 is a possible D gene (5 bases). The germline V gene has CDR1 DFQATT and CDR2 SNEGSKA (reference sequence). V was trimmed by 6 bases and J by 9 bases, leaving 14 bases between them. This CDR3 spans 11 amino acids. In nucleotides, the CDR3 is TGCAGTGCGGATTCACAGGTTAAAGCTTTCTTT. This sequence encodes CSADSQVKAFF.

The V gene is TRBV20-1, the J gene TRBJ2-3; 9 nucleotides agree with TRBD2. V gave up 4 bases and J gave up 1 base; unmatched junction bases: 15. CDR1 is DFQATT, CDR2 SNEGSKA, per germline (reference sequence). The CDR3 totals 18 residues. The CDR3 DNA is TGCAGTGCTACAAGCCCAATGACTAGCGGAAGTCGCACAGATACGCAGTATTTT. This gives the protein CSATSPMTSGSRTDTQYF.

This clonotype has only a few counts. The rearrangement joins TRBV7-2 to TRBJ2-7; the D is unclear. The CDR3 extends over 15 amino acids. The germline V gene has CDR1 SGHTA and CDR2 FQGNSA. V shed 2 bases and J shed 0 bases, with 11 bases lying between them. The CDR3 here is CASSLQALSSYEQYF. The CDR3 nucleotides read TGTGCCAGCAGCTTACAGGCTTTGAGCTCCTACGAGCAGTACTTC.

The rearrangement uses TRBV29-1 and TRBJ2-3; 11 bases map to TRBD2. Trimming took 5 bases from V and 6 from J; bases not matched to a gene: 1. Germline assignment: CDR1 SQVTM and CDR2 ANQGSEA. The CDR3 loop spans 12 amino acids. CDR3 amino acids: CSVTSGSDTQYF. CDR3 DNA sequence: TGCAGCGTTACTAGCGGGAGTGATACGCAGTATTTT.

This clonotype was recorded a few times. The V and J genes are TRBV29-1 and TRBJ2-2; D call uncertain. There are 12 residues in the CDR3. The germline V and J ends were trimmed by 7 bases and 6 bases, with 12 bases remaining between them. From germline, CDR1 is SQVTM and CDR2 ANQGSEA. CDR3 sequence (DNA): TGCAGCGCCGCAAGTGCTTCCGGGGAGCTGTTTTTT. Translated: CSAASASGELFF.

In its sample, this clonotype was seen many times. The chain employs TRBV20-1 and TRBJ1-5; 7 bases fit TRBD1. Germline CDR1 and CDR2: DFQATT and SNEGSKA (reference sequence). J was trimmed by 0 bases and V by 2 bases; bases with no gene match: 10. CDR3 length equals 17 residues. CDR3 coding DNA: TGCAGTGCTAGAACCCGGGACAGTCCTTATAGCAATCAGCCCCAGCATTTT. This gives the protein CSARTRDSPYSNQPQHF.

This rearrangement joins TRBV29-1 to TRBJ2-5; possible D gene TRBD2, 6 bases. The germline V gene has CDR1 SQVTM and CDR2 ANQGSEA. This CDR3 has 15 amino acids. Trimming took 4 bases from V and 4 from J, leaving 19 bases between them. CDR3 nucleotides: TGCAGCGTTGCGTTCGGGACTGATTCCGGAGAGACCCAGTACTTC. Protein product: CSVAFGTDSGETQYF.

The V gene is TRBV5-1, the J gene TRBJ2-2; tentative D call: TRBD1 (6 bases). CDR1 SGHRS and CDR2 YFSETQ come from the germline V gene. The CDR3 is 15 residues long. V was shortened by 1 base and J by 3 bases, with 10 bases between the two germline ends. The CDR3 nucleotides read TGCGCCAGCAGCTTGATGGGGGCGGACACCGGGGAGCTGTTTTTT. Protein: CASSLMGADTGELFF.

This clonotype was observed at least ten times. J is TRBJ2-2 and V is TRBV5-1; 7 bases line up with TRBD2. CDR1 is SGHRS and CDR2 is YFSETQ in the germline V gene. Trimming took 5 bases from V and 2 from J; bases not matched to a gene: 9. CDR3 length equals 16 residues. The CDR3 is CASRLPSGTNTGELFF. The CDR3, as DNA: TGCGCCAGCAGGTTACCTAGCGGAACTAACACCGGGGAGCTGTTTTTT.

In this sample, this clonotype turned up a few times. The chain links TRBV30 to TRBJ1-3; D is unresolved. This CDR3 contains 14 residues. Germline CDR1 is GTSNPN and CDR2 is SVGIG (reference sequence). V was trimmed by 1 base and J by 0 bases, leaving 7 bases between them. Here the CDR3 reads CAWSAIGSGNTIYF. Here the CDR3 DNA reads TGTGCCTGGAGTGCGATAGGCTCTGGAAACACCATATATTTT.

The V call is TRBV6-1, the J call TRBJ2-1; tentatively, D is TRBD1 (6 bases). V lost 6 bases and J 9 bases, leaving 15 bases between the germline ends. CDR1 is MNHNS and CDR2 is SASEGT in the germline V gene. The CDR3 has 13 residues. The CDR3 DNA is TGTGCCAGCAGAAATCCAACAGGGTCTGAGCAGTTCTTC. This translates into CASRNPTGSEQFF.

In this sample, this clonotype turned up a few times. This chain connects TRBV6-1 to TRBJ2-7, with D uncertain. Germline-derived CDR1 and CDR2 are MNHNS and SASEGT. The CDR3 extends over 14 amino acids. V gave up 6 bases and J gave up 3 bases, with 15 bases separating them. CDR3 amino acids: CASSQRRHVYEQYF. CDR3 DNA sequence: TGTGCCAGCAGCCAGCGTCGTCATGTCTACGAGCAGTACTTC.

This clonotype was seen a handful of times. The chain links TRBV27 to TRBJ1-1; D is unresolved. The V gene lost 1 base and the J gene lost 5 bases, with 17 bases spanning the gap. The CDR3 has 16 amino acids. Germline values: CDR1 MNHEY, CDR2 SMNVEV (reference sequence). In nucleotides, the CDR3 is TGTGCCAGCAGTTTATTGACCGGGCCAACGGGAACTGAAGCTTTCTTT. It encodes CASSLLTGPTGTEAFF.

The V gene is TRBV4-1, the J gene TRBJ1-2, with D hard to call. Trimming took 3 bases from V and 1 from J, leaving 12 bases between them. This CDR3 comprises 15 residues. Looked up from germline, CDR1 is MGHRA and CDR2 is YSYEKL. The CDR3 DNA follows: TGCGCCAGCAGCCAGCAGCCAGGAGATAACTATGGCTACACCTTC. Its protein is CASSQQPGDNYGYTF.

This clonotype was recorded a few times. V is TRBV6-5 and J is TRBJ2-1; D ambiguous. The CDR3 is made up of 17 amino acids. The ends were cut back, 4 bases at V and 5 bases at J, with 21 bases in the middle. The germline V gene has CDR1 MNHEY and CDR2 SVGAGI. The DNA for the CDR3 is TGTGCCAGCAGTTCCTCAGTGATGGCGTCAAGGGACAATGAGCAGTTCTTC. Protein sequence: CASSSSVMASRDNEQFF.

The chain employs TRBV20-1 and TRBJ1-1; D gene ambiguous. The germline V gene has CDR1 DFQATT and CDR2 SNEGSKA (reference sequence). The ends were cut back, 7 bases at V and 1 base at J, with 10 bases in the middle. The CDR3 is made up of 12 amino acids. The CDR3 coding sequence is TGCAGTGGGAGACCCTGGAACACTGAAGCTTTCTTT. This encodes CSGRPWNTEAFF.

This clonotype has more than one count but fewer than ten. The chain uses TRBV27 and TRBJ1-5; D remains ambiguous. The CDR3 spans 17 residues. V gave up 0 bases and J gave up 1 base, with 13 bases separating them. Germline V gene sequence: CDR1 MNHEY, CDR2 SMNVEV (reference sequence). The CDR3 spells CASSLSYPGPSNQPQHF. The CDR3 DNA reads TGTGCCAGCAGTTTATCGTATCCAGGCCCCAGCAATCAGCCCCAGCATTTT.

In this sample, this clonotype turned up a few times. The CDR3: CASSPRLATNEKLFF. The CDR3 nucleotides read TGTGCCAGCAGCCCCCGGCTTGCAACTAATGAAAAACTGTTTTTT. The chain has TRBV7-2 and TRBJ1-4; D not certain. The CDR3 spans 15 residues. V was cut by 5 bases and J by 0 bases, with 10 bases left in between. Germline-derived CDR1 and CDR2 are SGHTA and FQGNSA. Together with reference TRBV7-2 and TRBJ1-4, the CDR3 gives the full variable domain: GAGVSQSPSNKVTEKGKDVELRCDPISGHTALYWYRQSLGQGLEFLIYFQGNSAPDKSGLPSDRFSAERTGGSVSTLTIQRTQQEDSAVYLCASSPRLATNEKLFFGSGTQLSVL.

This clonotype was recorded a few times. The chain uses TRBV27 and TRBJ2-5; no definite D call. Trimming removed 6 bases at V and 1 base at J, with 15 bases between. Germline CDR1 reads MNHEY; CDR2 reads SMNVEV (reference sequence). The CDR3 contains 15 residues. CDR3 amino acids: CASRLGSGLQETQYF. Here the CDR3 DNA reads TGTGCCAGCAGGCTCGGTTCGGGCCTCCAAGAGACCCAGTACTTC.